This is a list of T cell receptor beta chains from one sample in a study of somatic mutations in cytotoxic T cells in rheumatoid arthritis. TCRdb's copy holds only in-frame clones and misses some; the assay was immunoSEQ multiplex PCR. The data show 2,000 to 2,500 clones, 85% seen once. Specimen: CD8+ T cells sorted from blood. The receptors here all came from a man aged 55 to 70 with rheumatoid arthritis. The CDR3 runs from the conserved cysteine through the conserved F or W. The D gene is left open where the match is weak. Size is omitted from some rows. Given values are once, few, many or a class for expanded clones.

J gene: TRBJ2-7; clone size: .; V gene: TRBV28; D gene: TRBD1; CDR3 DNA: TGTGCCAGCAGTTTTTCTCAGGGGGCCGACGAGCAGTACTTC; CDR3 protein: CASSFSQGADEQYF
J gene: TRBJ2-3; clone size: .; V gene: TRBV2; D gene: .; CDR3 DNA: TGTGCCAGCAGTGCTGATACGCAGTATTTT; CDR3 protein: CASSADTQYF
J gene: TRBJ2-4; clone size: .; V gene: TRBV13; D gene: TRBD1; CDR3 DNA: TGTGCCAGCAGCTTTACAGGGGGAATTCAGTACTTC; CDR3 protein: CASSFTGGIQYF
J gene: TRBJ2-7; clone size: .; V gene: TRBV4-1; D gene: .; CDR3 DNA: TGCGCCAGCAGCCACCTAGGAACCGGTTTCGAGCAGTACTTC; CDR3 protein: CASSHLGTGFEQYF
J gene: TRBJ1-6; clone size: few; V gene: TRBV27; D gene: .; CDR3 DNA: TGTGCCAGCAGTTTAGGGAGCTCCTATAATTCACCCCTCCACTTT; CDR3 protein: CASSLGSSYNSPLHF
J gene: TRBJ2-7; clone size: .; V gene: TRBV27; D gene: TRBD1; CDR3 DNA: TGTGCCAGCTCGATGACAGGGTACTACGAGCAGTACTTC; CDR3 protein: CASSMTGYYEQYF
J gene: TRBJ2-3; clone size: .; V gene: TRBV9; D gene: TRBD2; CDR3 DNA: TGTGCCAGCAGCCCAGAAGCGGGGCCTAGCACAGATACGCAGTATTTT; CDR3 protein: CASSPEAGPSTDTQYF
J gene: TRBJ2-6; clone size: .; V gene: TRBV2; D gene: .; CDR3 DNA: TGTGCCAGCAGTGAAGCTCCAGGGGTTGGGGCCAACGTCCTGACTTTC; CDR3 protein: CASSEAPGVGANVLTF
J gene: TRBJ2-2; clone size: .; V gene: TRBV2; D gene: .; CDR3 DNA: TGTGCCAGCATAAAGGAGGGGGGGGAAACCGGGGAGCTGTTTTTT; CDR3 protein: CASIKEGGETGELFF
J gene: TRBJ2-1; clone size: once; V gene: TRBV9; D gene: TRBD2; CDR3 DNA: TGTGCCAGCAGCCTCGATAGCGGGGGGCTTACTGAGCAGTTCTTC; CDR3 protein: CASSLDSGGLTEQFF
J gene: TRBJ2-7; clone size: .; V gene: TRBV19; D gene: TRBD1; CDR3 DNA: TGTGCCAGTAGCCCGACAGGGTCCTACGAGCAGTACTTC; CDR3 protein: CASSPTGSYEQYF
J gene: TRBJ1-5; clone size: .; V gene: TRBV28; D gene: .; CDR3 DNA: TGTGCCAGCAGTTTAAGCAGGCATAGCAATCAGCCCCAGCATTTT; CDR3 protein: CASSLSRHSNQPQHF
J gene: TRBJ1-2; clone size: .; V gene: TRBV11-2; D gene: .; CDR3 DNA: TGTGCCAGCAGCTTAGCGGGTCCTTTCTATGGCTACACCTTC; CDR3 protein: CASSLAGPFYGYTF
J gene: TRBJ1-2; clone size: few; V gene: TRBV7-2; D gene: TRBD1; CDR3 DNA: TGTGCCAGCAGCTCGACCGGGACAGGGGTCTATGGCTACACCTTC; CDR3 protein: CASSSTGTGVYGYTF
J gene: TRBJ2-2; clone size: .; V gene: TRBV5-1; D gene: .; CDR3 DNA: TGCGCCAGCAGCTTGGAAGTCAGGGATGAGGTGGCCGGGGAGCTGTTTTTT; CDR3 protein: CASSLEVRDEVAGELFF
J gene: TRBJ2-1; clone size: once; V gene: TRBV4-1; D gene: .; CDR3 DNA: TGCGCCAGCAGCCCCTACCCGGACACTTCATCCTACAATGAGCAGTTCTTC; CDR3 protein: CASSPYPDTSSYNEQFF
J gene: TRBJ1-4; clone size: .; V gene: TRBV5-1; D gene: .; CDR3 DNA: TGCGCCAGCAGCTGGGTAGGGGTTAATGAAAAACTGTTTTTT; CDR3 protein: CASSWVGVNEKLFF
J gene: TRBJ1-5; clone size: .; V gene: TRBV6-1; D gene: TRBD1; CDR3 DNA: TGTGCCAGCAGGGACAGGGTAGGTGATCAGCCCCAGCATTTT; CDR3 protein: CASRDRVGDQPQHF
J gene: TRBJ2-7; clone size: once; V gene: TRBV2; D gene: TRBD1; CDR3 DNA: TGTGCCAGCAGTAGGGGACAGGGCTACGAGCAGTACTTC; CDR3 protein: CASSRGQGYEQYF
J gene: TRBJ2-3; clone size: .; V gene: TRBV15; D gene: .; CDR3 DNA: TGTGCCACTCAAGGCGGCCGCACAGATACGCAGTATTTT; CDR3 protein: CATQGGRTDTQYF
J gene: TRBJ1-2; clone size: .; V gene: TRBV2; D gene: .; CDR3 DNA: TGTGCCAGCAGCCGGGGAAAGACTTCAAACTATGGCTACACCTTC; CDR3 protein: CASSRGKTSNYGYTF
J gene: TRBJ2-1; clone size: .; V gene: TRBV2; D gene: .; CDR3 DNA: TGTGCCAGCATCCGGCTAGCGTACTACAATGAGCAGTTCTTC; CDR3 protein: CASIRLAYYNEQFF
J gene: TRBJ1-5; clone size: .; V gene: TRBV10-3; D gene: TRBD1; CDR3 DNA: TGTGCCATCAGTGAGGCCGACAGGGGGCGGAATCAGCCCCAGCATTTT; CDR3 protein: CAISEADRGRNQPQHF
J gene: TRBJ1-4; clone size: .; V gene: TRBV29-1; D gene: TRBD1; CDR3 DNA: TGCAGCGTGAGGGACAGGGGAGATGAAAAACTGTTTTTT; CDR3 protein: CSVRDRGDEKLFF
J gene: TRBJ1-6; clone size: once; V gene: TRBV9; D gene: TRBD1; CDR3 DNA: TGTGCCAGCAGCGAACAGGGGCTTGGATCACCCCTCCACTTT; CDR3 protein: CASSEQGLGSPLHF
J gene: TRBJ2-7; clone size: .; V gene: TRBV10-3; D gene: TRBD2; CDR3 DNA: TGTGCCATCAGTGACCGGGGGGGGGCCTACGAGCAGTACTTC; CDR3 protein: CAISDRGGAYEQYF
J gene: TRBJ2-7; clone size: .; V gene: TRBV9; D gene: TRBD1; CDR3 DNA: TGTGCCAGCAGCGTAGAAGGACAGGGGGCCAGCGAGCAGTACTTC; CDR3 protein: CASSVEGQGASEQYF
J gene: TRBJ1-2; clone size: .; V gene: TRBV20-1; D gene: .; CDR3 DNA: TGCAGTGCTCCCGGGGATGGCTACACCTTC; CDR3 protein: CSAPGDGYTF